This T cell receptor (beta chain) was sequenced for a study of shared clonotypes between healthy human individuals. Study results and caveats: A handful of donors shared about 5% of their naive CD4 clonotypes. The expectation was that sequencing depth would affect clonotype sharing among donors.

Naive-designated CD8 cells lacked CD45RO, were positively enriched for CCR7, and omitted terminally differentiated effector memory CD45RA+ cells. Every donor was a Caucasian adult from Nashville, Tennessee. V shed 5 bases and J shed 4 bases, with 18 bases lying between them. The CDR3 has 15 residues. CDR1 is SGHNT, CDR2 YYREEE, per germline (reference sequence). The table came from immunoSEQ multiplex PCR; TCRdb's copy has only in-frame clones and leaves some out. The sample consists of about 2 million clones, about 94% of them appearing once. In the case of this clone: Its cognate antigen is unknown.

This clonotype was sampled from a man aged 18 to 30 in good health. Sequencing was carried out using naive CD8+ T cells sorted from blood. V is TRBV5-4 and J is TRBJ1-2, with no clear D. The DNA of the CDR3 is TGTGCCAGCAGTTGGGAGTCCCCAGAAACCTATGGCTACACCTTC. Its translation: CASSWESPETYGYTF.